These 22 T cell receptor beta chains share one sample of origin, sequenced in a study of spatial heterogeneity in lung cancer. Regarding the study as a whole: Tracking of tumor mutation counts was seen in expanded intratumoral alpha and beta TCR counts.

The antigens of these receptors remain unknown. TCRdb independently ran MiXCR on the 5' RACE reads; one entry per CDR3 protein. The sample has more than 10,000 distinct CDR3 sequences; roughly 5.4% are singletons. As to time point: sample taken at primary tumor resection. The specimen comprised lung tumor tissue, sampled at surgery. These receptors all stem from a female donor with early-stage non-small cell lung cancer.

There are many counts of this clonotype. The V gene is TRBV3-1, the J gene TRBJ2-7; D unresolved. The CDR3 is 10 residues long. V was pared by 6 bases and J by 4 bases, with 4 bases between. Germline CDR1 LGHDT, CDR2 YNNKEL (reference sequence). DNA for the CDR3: TGTGCCAGCAGACAATACGAGCAGTACTTC. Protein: CASRQYEQYF.

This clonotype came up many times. CDR3: CASRFSAGQFF. CDR3 sequence (DNA): TGTGCCAGCCGTTTTTCGGCAGGGCAGTTCTTC. The gene calls are TRBV2 and TRBJ2-1; D is unresolved. The CDR3 length is 11 residues. Germline V gene lookup returns CDR1 SNHLY and CDR2 FYNNEI. Trimming stripped 8 bases from V and 12 bases from J, with 14 bases between.

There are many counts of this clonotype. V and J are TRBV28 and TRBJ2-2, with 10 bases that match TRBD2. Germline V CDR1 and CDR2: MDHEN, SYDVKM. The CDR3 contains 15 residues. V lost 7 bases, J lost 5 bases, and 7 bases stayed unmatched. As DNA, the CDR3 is TGTGCCAGCAACCGACTAGCGGGTCGTACCGGGGAGCTGTTTTTT. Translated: CASNRLAGRTGELFF.

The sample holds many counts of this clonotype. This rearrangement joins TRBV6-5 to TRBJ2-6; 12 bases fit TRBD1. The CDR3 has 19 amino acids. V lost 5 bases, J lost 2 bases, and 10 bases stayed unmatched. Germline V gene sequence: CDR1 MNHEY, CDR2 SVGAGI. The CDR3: CASSTPPGQGATGANVLTF. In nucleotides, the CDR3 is TGTGCCAGCAGTACGCCCCCGGGACAGGGGGCGACTGGGGCCAACGTCCTGACTTTC.

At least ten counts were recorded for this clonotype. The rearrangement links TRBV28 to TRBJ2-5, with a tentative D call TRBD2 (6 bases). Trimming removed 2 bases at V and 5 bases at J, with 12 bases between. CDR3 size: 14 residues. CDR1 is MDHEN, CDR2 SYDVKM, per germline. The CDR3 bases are TGTGCCAGCAGTTTACGCCGGGACTCCGAGACCCAGTACTTC. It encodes CASSLRRDSETQYF.

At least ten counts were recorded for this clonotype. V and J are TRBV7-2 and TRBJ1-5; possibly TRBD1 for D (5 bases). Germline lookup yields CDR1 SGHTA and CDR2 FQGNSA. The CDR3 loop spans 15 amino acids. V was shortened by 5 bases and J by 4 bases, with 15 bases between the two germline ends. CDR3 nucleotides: TGTGCCAGCAGCCGATTACAAGGGGATAATCAGCCCCAGCATTTT. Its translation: CASSRLQGDNQPQHF.

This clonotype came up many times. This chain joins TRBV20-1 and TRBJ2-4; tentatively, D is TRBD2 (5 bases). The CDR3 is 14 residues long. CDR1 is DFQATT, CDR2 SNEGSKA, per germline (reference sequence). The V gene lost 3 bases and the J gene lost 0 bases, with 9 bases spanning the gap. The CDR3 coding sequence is TGCAGTGCTAGGAAGCGGCTAGCCAAAAACATTCAGTACTTC. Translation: CSARKRLAKNIQYF.

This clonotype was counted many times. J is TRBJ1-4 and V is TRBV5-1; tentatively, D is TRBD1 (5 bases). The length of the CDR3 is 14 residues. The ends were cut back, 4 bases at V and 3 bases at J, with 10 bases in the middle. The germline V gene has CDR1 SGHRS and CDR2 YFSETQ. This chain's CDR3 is CASSDGGSNEKLFF. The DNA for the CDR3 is TGCGCCAGCAGCGATGGGGGATCTAATGAAAAACTGTTTTTT.

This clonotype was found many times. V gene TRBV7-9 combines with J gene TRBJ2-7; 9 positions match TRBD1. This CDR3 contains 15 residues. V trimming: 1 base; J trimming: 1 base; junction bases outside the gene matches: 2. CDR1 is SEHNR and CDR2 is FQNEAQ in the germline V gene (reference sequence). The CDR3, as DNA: TGTGCCAGCAGCTTAGGACAGGGGGGTTCCTACGAGCAGTACTTC. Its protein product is CASSLGQGGSYEQYF.

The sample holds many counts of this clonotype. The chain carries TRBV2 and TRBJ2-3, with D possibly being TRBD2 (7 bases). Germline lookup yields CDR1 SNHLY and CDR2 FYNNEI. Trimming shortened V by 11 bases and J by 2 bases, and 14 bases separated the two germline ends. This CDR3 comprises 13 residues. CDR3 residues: CAGWGGHTDTQYF. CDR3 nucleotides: TGTGCCGGATGGGGGGGGCACACAGATACGCAGTATTTT.

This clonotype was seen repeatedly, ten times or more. CDR3 sequence reads: CASSYRGVVGTDTQYF. CDR3 DNA sequence: TGTGCCAGCAGTTACAGGGGGGTGGTGGGCACAGATACGCAGTATTTT. The chain joins TRBV27 to TRBJ2-3; 8 bases fit TRBD1. CDR1 and CDR2 (germline): MNHEY, SMNVEV (reference sequence). The CDR3 contains 16 residues. With 4 bases clipped from V and 1 base from J, the junction kept 7 bases outside the gene matches.

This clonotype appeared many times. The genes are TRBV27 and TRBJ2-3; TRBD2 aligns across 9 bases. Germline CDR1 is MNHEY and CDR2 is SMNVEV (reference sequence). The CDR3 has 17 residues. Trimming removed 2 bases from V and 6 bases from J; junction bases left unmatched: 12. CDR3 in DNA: TGTGCCAGCAGTTTAGGCCCGGGACTAGCTTATCCCGATACGCAGTATTTT. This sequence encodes CASSLGPGLAYPDTQYF.

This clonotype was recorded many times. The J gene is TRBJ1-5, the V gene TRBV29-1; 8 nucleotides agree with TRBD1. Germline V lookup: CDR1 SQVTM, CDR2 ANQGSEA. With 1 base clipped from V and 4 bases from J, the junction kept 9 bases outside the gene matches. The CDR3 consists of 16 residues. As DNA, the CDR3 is TGCAGCGTTGAAGCTATACAGGGGGTCTTAAATCAGCCCCAGCATTTT. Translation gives CSVEAIQGVLNQPQHF.

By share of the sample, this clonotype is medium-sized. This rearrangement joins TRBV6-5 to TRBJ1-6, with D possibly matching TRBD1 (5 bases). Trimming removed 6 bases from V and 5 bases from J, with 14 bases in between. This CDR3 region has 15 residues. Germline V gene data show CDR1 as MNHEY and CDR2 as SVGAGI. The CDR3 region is CASRVEAGNNSPLHF. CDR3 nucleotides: TGTGCCAGCAGGGTAGAAGCAGGGAATAATTCACCCCTCCACTTT.

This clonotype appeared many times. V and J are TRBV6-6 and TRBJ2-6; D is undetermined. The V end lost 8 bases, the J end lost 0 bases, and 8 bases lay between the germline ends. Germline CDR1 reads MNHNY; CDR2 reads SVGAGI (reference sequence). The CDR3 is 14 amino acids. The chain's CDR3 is CASLIASGANVLTF. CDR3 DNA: TGTGCCAGCCTCATAGCCTCTGGGGCCAACGTCCTGACTTTC.

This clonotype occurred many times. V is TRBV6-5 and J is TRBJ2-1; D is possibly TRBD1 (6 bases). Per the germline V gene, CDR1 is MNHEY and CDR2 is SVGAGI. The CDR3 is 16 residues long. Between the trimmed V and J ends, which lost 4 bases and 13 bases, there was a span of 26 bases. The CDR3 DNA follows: TGTGCCAGCAGTTTCCGACAGGCCCTAGTTGGGAGTAAACAGTTCTTC. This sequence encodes CASSFRQALVGSKQFF.

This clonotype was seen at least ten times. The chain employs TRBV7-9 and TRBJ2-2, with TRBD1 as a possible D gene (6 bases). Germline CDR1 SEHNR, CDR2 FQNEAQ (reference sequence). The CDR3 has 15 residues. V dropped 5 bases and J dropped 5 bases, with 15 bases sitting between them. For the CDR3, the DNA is TGTGCCAGCAGCGTGACAGGTCGGAGGACCGGGGAGCTGTTTTTT. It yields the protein CASSVTGRRTGELFF.

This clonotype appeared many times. The CDR3 region is CASRGDVRSYGYTF. CDR3 nucleotide sequence: TGCGCCAGCAGGGGCGATGTAAGGAGCTATGGCTACACCTTC. The chain carries TRBV5-1 and TRBJ1-2, with D unresolved. The CDR3 is 14 amino acids. CDR1 SGHRS and CDR2 YFSETQ come from the germline V gene. Deletions cut 5 bases from V and 4 bases from J, with 15 bases between. Complete variable domain (other parts from reference TRBV5-1 and TRBJ1-2): KAGVTQTPRYLIKTRGQQVTLSCSPISGHRSVSWYQQTPGQGLQFLFEYFSETQRNKGNFPGRFSGRQFSNSRSEMNVSTLELGDSALYLCASRGDVRSYGYTFGSGTRLTVV.

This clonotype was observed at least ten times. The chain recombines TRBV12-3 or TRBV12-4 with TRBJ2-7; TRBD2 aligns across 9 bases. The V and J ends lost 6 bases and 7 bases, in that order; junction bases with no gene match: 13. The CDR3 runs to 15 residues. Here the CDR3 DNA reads TGTGCCAGCAGCCCCTCTAGCGGGGTATCTCGGGAGCAGTACTTC. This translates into CASSPSSGVSREQYF.

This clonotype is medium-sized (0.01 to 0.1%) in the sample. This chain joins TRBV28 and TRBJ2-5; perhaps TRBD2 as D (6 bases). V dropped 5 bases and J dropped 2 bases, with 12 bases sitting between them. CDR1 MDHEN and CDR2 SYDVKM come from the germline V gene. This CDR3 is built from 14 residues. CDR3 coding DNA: TGTGCCAGCAGTCCCTTAGCGGCGCAAGAGACCCAGTACTTC. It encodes CASSPLAAQETQYF.

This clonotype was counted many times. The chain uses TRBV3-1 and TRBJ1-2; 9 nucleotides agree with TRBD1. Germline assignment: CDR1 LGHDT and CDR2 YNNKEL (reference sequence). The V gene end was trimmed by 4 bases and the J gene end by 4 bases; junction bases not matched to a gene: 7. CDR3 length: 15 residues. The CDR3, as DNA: TGTGCCAGCAGCCGGTTGGACAGGGGAGTCTATGGCTACACCTTC. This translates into CASSRLDRGVYGYTF. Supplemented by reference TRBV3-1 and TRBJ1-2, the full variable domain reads DTAVSQTPKYLVTQMGNDKSIKCEQNLGHDTMYWYKQDSKKFLKIMFSYNNKELIINETVPNRFSPKSPDKAHLNLHINSLELGDSAVYFCASSRLDRGVYGYTFGSGTRLTVV.

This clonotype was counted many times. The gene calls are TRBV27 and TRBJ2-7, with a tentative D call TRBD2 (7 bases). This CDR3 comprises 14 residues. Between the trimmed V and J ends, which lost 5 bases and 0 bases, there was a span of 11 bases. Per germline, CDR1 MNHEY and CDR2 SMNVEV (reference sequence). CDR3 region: CASSPGGRSYEQYF. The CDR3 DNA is TGTGCCAGCAGTCCCGGGGGGCGCTCCTACGAGCAGTACTTC.